The 20 T cell receptor beta chains below all came from one sample that was sequenced in a study of cytomegalovirus exposure and HLA in healthy donors. Only in-frame clones appear in the TCRdb table, and some are missing; sequencing was by immunoSEQ multiplex PCR. Here the sample spans a few hundred thousand clones, around 88% being singletons. Source material: PBMCs. The origin of the receptors is a young woman in good health and CMV-seronegative.

CDR3 sequence reads: CSVSQGAQLDTQYF. The CDR3 DNA reads as TGCAGCGTTTCGCAGGGGGCGCAGCTAGATACGCAGTATTTT. The rearrangement joins TRBV29-1 to TRBJ2-3; 8 bases match TRBD1. CDR1 and CDR2 from the germline V gene are SQVTM and ANQGSEA. Trimming removed 5 bases from V and 5 bases from J; junction bases left unmatched: 9. The CDR3 totals 14 residues.

This chain joins TRBV4-3 and TRBJ2-1; 7 bases match TRBD1. V lost 4 bases to trimming and J lost 7 bases; unmatched junction nucleotides: 10. Germline-derived CDR1 and CDR2 are LGHNA and YSLEER. This CDR3 region has 15 residues. The CDR3 protein is CASSPDRKTVNEQFF. CDR3 bases: TGCGCCAGCAGCCCGGACAGGAAAACGGTAAATGAGCAGTTCTTC.

The CDR3 DNA reads TGTGCCAGCAGCTTAGACTACCTAGCGGGGAACAATGAGCAGTTCTTC. This gives the protein CASSLDYLAGNNEQFF. The J gene is TRBJ2-1, the V gene TRBV11-2, with 9 nucleotides matching TRBD2. The CDR3 totals 16 residues. Trimming removed 0 bases from V and 5 bases from J; junction bases left unmatched: 5. The germline V gene has CDR1 SGHAT and CDR2 FQNNGV.

This rearrangement joins TRBV29-1 to TRBJ2-2; 7 bases fit TRBD1. Germline V CDR1 and CDR2: SQVTM, ANQGSEA. J lost 7 bases, V lost 3 bases, and 5 bases had no gene match. CDR3 length: 13 residues. The CDR3 nucleotides are TGCAGCGTTGACTACAGGGGCGGCGGGGAGCTGTTTTTT. As protein: CSVDYRGGGELFF.

The chain combines TRBV7-9 with TRBJ2-7; 7 nucleotides line up with TRBD2. This CDR3 contains 17 residues. Germline CDR1 SEHNR, CDR2 FQNEAQ (reference sequence). V lost 4 bases and J lost 2; bases outside the gene matches: 14. In nucleotides, the CDR3 is TGTGCCAGCAGCTCGAGGAGGATGACGGGAGGCCCCTACGAGCAGTACTTC. Protein sequence: CASSSRRMTGGPYEQYF.

The chain links TRBV9 to TRBJ1-2, with D tentatively TRBD1 (6 bases). CDR3 length: 15 residues. The V end was cut by 0 bases, the J end by 6 bases, with 15 bases between. Germline CDR1 reads SGDLS; CDR2 reads YYNGEE. The CDR3: CASSVALQGHDGYTF. The CDR3 DNA reads as TGTGCCAGCAGCGTAGCTCTACAGGGTCACGATGGCTACACCTTC. The full variable domain, with the rest looked up from reference TRBV9 and TRBJ1-2, is DSGVTQTPKHLITATGQRVTLRCSPRSGDLSVYWYQQSLDQGLQFLIQYYNGEERAKGNILERFSAQQFPDLHSELNLSSLELGDSALYFCASSVALQGHDGYTFGSGTRLTVV.

This clone was picked up one time. The V call is TRBV6-1, the J call TRBJ1-2; the D gene is possibly TRBD1 (5 bases). This CDR3 spans 14 amino acids. CDR1 and CDR2 (germline): MNHNS, SASEGT. Between the trimmed V and J ends, which lost 4 bases and 3 bases, there was a span of 12 bases. CDR3 DNA: TGTGCCAGCAGTGTGAGGGGAGGGGACTATGGCTACACCTTC. Encoded protein: CASSVRGGDYGYTF.

This sequence joins TRBV7-2 and TRBJ2-7; D is possibly TRBD2 (9 bases). V lost 4 bases to trimming and J lost 6 bases, with 19 bases between them. Germline lookup yields CDR1 SGHTA and CDR2 FQGNSA. This CDR3 has 15 residues. The CDR3 protein is CASSSRQGTSPEQYF. The CDR3 nucleotides are TGTGCCAGCAGCTCTAGACAGGGGACTAGCCCCGAGCAGTACTTC.

The J gene is TRBJ1-1, the V gene TRBV27; 9 nucleotides agree with TRBD1. In germline, CDR1 is MNHEY, CDR2 SMNVEV (reference sequence). After removal of 5 bases from V and 8 bases from J, the junction contained 6 bases not matched to a gene. The CDR3 has 13 amino acids. The CDR3 sequence is CASSPTGTGEAFF. In nucleotides, the CDR3 is TGTGCCAGCAGTCCGACCGGGACAGGGGAAGCTTTCTTT.

V usage is TRBV4-1 and J usage is TRBJ2-7; TRBD2 agrees at 10 bases. V was pared by 6 bases and J by 2 bases, with 4 bases of the junction left unmatched. The germline gives CDR1 MGHRA, CDR2 YSYEKL. This CDR3 contains 14 residues. For the CDR3, the DNA is TGCGCCAGCAGGGAACTAGCGGGACCCTACGAGCAGTACTTC. Its translation is CASRELAGPYEQYF.

This chain links TRBV19 with TRBJ2-1; D call uncertain. V gave up 7 bases and J gave up 3 bases, with 10 bases separating them. The CDR3 is 13 residues long. Germline CDR1 and CDR2: LNHDA and SQIVND (reference sequence). The CDR3 coding sequence is TGTGCCAGTACCCCCCCCCTCTACAATGAGCAGTTCTTC. Its protein product is CASTPPLYNEQFF.

The chain is built from TRBV6-1 and TRBJ1-2; unclear D gene. Trimming removed 1 base from V and 7 bases from J, with 10 bases in between. The CDR3 spans 13 residues. The germline V gene has CDR1 MNHNS and CDR2 SASEGT. The CDR3 reads CASSEESDGGYTF. CDR3 nucleotides: TGTGCCAGCAGTGAAGAGTCAGATGGTGGCTACACCTTC.

This chain joins TRBV9 and TRBJ1-1, with D possibly matching TRBD1 (5 bases). This CDR3 has 15 amino acids. Per germline, CDR1 SGDLS and CDR2 YYNGEE. V was clipped by 4 bases and J by 8 bases, with 21 bases between them. DNA of the CDR3: TGTGCCAGCAGCTCCATAAGTGGGGGGGGAGGGGAAGCTTTCTTT. Protein: CASSSISGGGGEAFF.

The V call is TRBV28, the J call TRBJ2-1, with TRBD2 identical over 12 bases. The CDR3 runs 17 residues. Germline V lookup: CDR1 MDHEN, CDR2 SYDVKM. J gave up 1 base and V 4 bases, and 5 bases lay outside the gene matches. The CDR3 nucleotides read TGTGCCAGCAGTTACCCTAGCGGGAGGGAGTCCTACAATGAGCAGTTCTTC. This codes for CASSYPSGRESYNEQFF.

The V and J genes are TRBV2 and TRBJ2-7; TRBD1 aligns across 8 bases. V trimming: 3 bases; J trimming: 5 bases; junction bases outside the gene matches: 6. Germline CDR1 is SNHLY and CDR2 is FYNNEI. The CDR3 contains 14 residues. This CDR3 reads CASSDRGLSHEQYF. DNA of the CDR3: TGTGCCAGCAGTGACAGGGGGCTTAGCCACGAGCAGTACTTC.

A note on this clone: The same CDR3 arises from other DNA sequences in this sample as well. The chain couples TRBV19 to TRBJ1-1, with D tentatively TRBD1 (5 bases). CDR1 LNHDA and CDR2 SQIVND come from the germline V gene (reference sequence). Trimming left V 6 bases short and J 1 base short, with 12 bases between. The CDR3 is made up of 14 amino acids. The CDR3 DNA follows: TGTGCCAGTAGCGCTACGGGGGGGAACACTGAAGCTTTCTTT. It yields the protein CASSATGGNTEAFF. Supplemented by reference TRBV19 and TRBJ1-1, the full variable domain reads DGGITQSPKYLFRKEGQNVTLSCEQNLNHDAMYWYRQDPGQGLRLIYYSQIVNDFQKGDIAEGYSVSREKKESFPLTVTSAQKNPTAFYLCASSATGGNTEAFFGQGTRLTVV.

This rearrangement joins TRBV7-6 to TRBJ2-1, with a possible D match to TRBD2 (5 bases). The germline V gene has CDR1 SGHVS and CDR2 FNYEAQ. Trimming took 0 bases from V and 4 from J, leaving 7 bases between them. The length of the CDR3 is 14 residues. CDR3 nucleotide sequence: TGTGCCAGCAGCTTAGCGGGAGCTTACAATGAGCAGTTCTTC. Protein product: CASSLAGAYNEQFF.

The J gene is TRBJ2-2, the V gene TRBV11-2; no reliable D call. This CDR3 comprises 16 residues. Germline loops: CDR1 SGHAT, CDR2 FQNNGV. The ends were cut back, 0 bases at V and 3 bases at J, with 11 bases in the middle. The CDR3: CASSLDSGAYTGELFF. The CDR3 DNA follows: TGTGCCAGCAGCTTAGATTCGGGTGCCTACACCGGGGAGCTGTTTTTT.

V and J are TRBV6-1 and TRBJ1-2, with D maybe TRBD1 (5 bases). Germline V gene sequence: CDR1 MNHNS, CDR2 SASEGT. The V and J ends lost 8 bases and 0 bases respectively, with 16 bases between them. The CDR3 runs to 15 residues. In DNA, the CDR3 is TGTGCCAGCGGGGCACGGGACTGGTCTAACTATGGCTACACCTTC. Amino acid sequence: CASGARDWSNYGYTF.

The V gene is TRBV18, the J gene TRBJ2-7, with 8 positions matching TRBD1. Trimming at V came to 5 bases and at J to 2 bases, leaving 11 bases not matched to a gene. This CDR3 contains 16 residues. Germline CDR1 and CDR2: KGHSH and LQKENI. The CDR3 DNA sequence: TGTGCCAGCTCAACCCGGAGGACAGGGATTACCTACGAGCAGTACTTC. It encodes CASSTRRTGITYEQYF. The full variable domain, completed using reference TRBV18 and TRBJ2-7, is NAGVMQNPRHLVRRRGQEARLRCSPMKGHSHVYWYRQLPEEGLKFMVYLQKENIIDESGMPKERFSAEFPKEGPSILRIQQVVRGDSAAYFCASSTRRTGITYEQYFGPGTRLTVT.